These 9 T cell receptor beta chains originate from one sample sequenced in a study of spatial heterogeneity in lung cancer. Time point defined: sample taken at primary tumor resection. TCRdb re-called the 5' RACE reads with MiXCR, one entry per CDR3 protein. The table includes tens of thousands of distinct CDR3 sequences, 5.5% to 7.5% detected once. The starting material was PBMCs, obtained at surgery. The receptor source for this set is a male donor with early-stage non-small cell lung cancer.

In this sample, this clonotype turned up a few times. J is TRBJ1-1 and V is TRBV6-2 or TRBV6-3; D is ambiguous. The CDR3 is made up of 12 amino acids. The V gene's germline CDR1 is MNHEY and CDR2 SVGEGT. The CDR3: CASSWGLGEAFF. The CDR3 bases are TGTGCTTCCTCGTGGGGTCTGGGTGAAGCTTTCTTT.

This clonotype came up a few times. The junction departs from the called germline gene at one end, perhaps through a read error. The chain uses TRBV7-9 and TRBJ2-1; 7 bases align to TRBD1. The CDR3 has 13 residues. Germline CDR1 and CDR2: SEHNR and FQNEAQ (reference sequence). The CDR3 spells CASRLGSIDREFF. DNA for the CDR3: TGTGCCAGCAGGTTAGGCTCTATTGACAGGGAGTTCTTC. The entire variable domain, with the rest obtained from reference TRBV7-9 and TRBJ2-1, is as follows: DTGVSQNPRHKITKRGQNVTFRCDPISEHNRLYWYRQTLGQGPEFLTYFQNEAQLEKSRLLSDRFSAERPKGSFSTLEIQRTEQGDSAMYLCASRLGSIDREFFGPGTRLTVL.

At least ten counts were recorded for this clonotype. V gene TRBV7-2 combines with J gene TRBJ1-1, with D tentatively TRBD1 (6 bases). Germline V gives CDR1 SGHTA, CDR2 FQGNSA. V shed 2 bases and J shed 8 bases, with 15 bases lying between them. The CDR3 runs to 14 residues. The CDR3 DNA sequence: TGTGCCAGCAGCTTAAAGGTCACAGGGCTCGAAGCTTTCTTT. It codes for CASSLKVTGLEAFF.

This clonotype counts as medium-sized. V is TRBV5-1 and J is TRBJ2-3; 7 nucleotides align to TRBD1. Trimming at V came to 1 base and at J to 0 bases, leaving 5 bases not matched to a gene. The CDR3 covers 16 residues. Germline CDR1 reads SGHRS; CDR2 reads YFSETQ. The CDR3 DNA follows: TGCGCCAGCAGCTTGCTACCGGGACAGAGCACAGATACGCAGTATTTT. Its protein product is CASSLLPGQSTDTQYF.

The chain combines TRBV7-7 with TRBJ2-3; 13 bases align to TRBD2. Germline V gene sequence: CDR1 SSHAT, CDR2 FNYEAQ (reference sequence). The CDR3 is 16 amino acids. Trimming at V came to 5 bases and at J to 4 bases, leaving 6 bases not matched to a gene. The CDR3 sequence is CASSPGLAGDADTQYF. CDR3 coding DNA: TGTGCCAGCAGCCCCGGACTAGCGGGAGATGCAGATACGCAGTATTTT.

At least ten counts were recorded for this clonotype. V usage is TRBV10-3 and J usage is TRBJ2-1; 7 nucleotides line up with TRBD1. V lost 5 bases to trimming and J lost 5 bases; unmatched junction nucleotides: 9. Germline CDR1 and CDR2: ENHRY and SYGVKD. The CDR3 has 15 residues. Here the CDR3 reads CAISTTGQKNNEQFF. In nucleotides, the CDR3 is TGTGCCATCAGTACCACGGGACAGAAAAACAATGAGCAGTTCTTC.

This clonotype came up many times. The chain has TRBV3-1 and TRBJ2-7; 8 bases line up with TRBD1. V gave up 3 bases and J gave up 3 bases; unmatched junction bases: 7. Germline V gives CDR1 LGHDT, CDR2 YNNKEL (reference sequence). CDR3 length equals 15 residues. CDR3 loop: CASSQAGGAGYEQYF. CDR3 bases: TGTGCCAGCAGCCAGGCAGGGGGCGCGGGCTACGAGCAGTACTTC.

The table lists this clonotype with many counts. The chain is built from TRBV9 and TRBJ1-3; the D is unclear. Trimming removed 2 bases from V and 0 bases from J, with 6 bases in between. The CDR3 is 14 residues long. CDR1 and CDR2 from the germline V gene are SGDLS and YYNGEE. The CDR3 protein is CASSVTDSGNTIYF. CDR3 in DNA: TGTGCCAGCAGCGTGACTGACTCTGGAAACACCATATATTTT.

The chain employs TRBV11-2 and TRBJ1-3; weak D call: TRBD1 (5 bases). The V end lost 8 bases, the J end lost 4 bases, and 21 bases lay between the germline ends. The CDR3 extends over 16 amino acids. Looked up from germline, CDR1 is SGHAT and CDR2 is FQNNGV. In DNA form, the CDR3 reads TGTGCCAGCGGCCCTATTGGAGTGCGGGGCGGAAACACCATATATTTT. This translates into CASGPIGVRGGNTIYF.